The clone carrying this T cell receptor beta chain has only a few counts. V lost 2 bases and J lost 6, with 10 bases in between. Germline V gene lookup returns CDR1 SQVTM and CDR2 ANQGSEA. The CDR3 is made up of 13 amino acids. In TCRdb, the RT-PCR reads were re-called with MiXCR into one record per CDR3 protein. The profile shows about 680,000 distinct CDR3 sequences, approximately 15% of them singletons. The genes are TRBV29-1 and TRBJ2-2; D gene unclear. The sequenced sample consisted of memory CD4+ T cells from blood. This sequence was found in a female donor in good health, serving as a healthy control. As DNA, the CDR3 is TGCAGCGTTGAAAGCTACACCTCCGGGGAGCTGTTTTTT. Translated: CSVESYTSGELFF.